This is a list of T cell receptor beta chains from one sample in a study of T cells in Graves' hyperthyroidism and ophthalmopathy. Each CDR3 protein gets one entry after TCRdb re-called the multiplex PCR reads with MiXCR. Of around 350,000 distinct CDR3 sequences listed, approximately 14% are singletons. The sample consisted of blood. The receptor source for this set is an older woman with Graves' ophthalmopathy. The CDR3 runs from the conserved cysteine through the conserved F or W. D genes are given only for firm matches. The size of a clone is reported for some rows only, either as once, few or many, or as a class for expanded clones.

CDR3nt: TGTGCCAGCAGTCCCCTGGGGGCCGCCTCTGGAAACACCATATATTTT
CDR3aa: CASSPLGAASGNTIYF
v_gene: TRBV12-3/TRBV12-4
d_gene: -
j_gene: TRBJ1-3
abundance: -
len: 16

CDR3nt: TGTGCCAGTAGTGTGGGTACTAGCGGGCTCCCAGATACGCAGTATTTT
CDR3aa: CASSVGTSGLPDTQYF
v_gene: TRBV19
d_gene: TRBD2
j_gene: TRBJ2-3
abundance: once
len: 16

CDR3nt: TGTGCCAGCAGTTTAAAGGTCGGAGGGAGCACAGATACGCAGTATTTT
CDR3aa: CASSLKVGGSTDTQYF
v_gene: TRBV27
d_gene: -
j_gene: TRBJ2-3
abundance: many
len: 16

CDR3nt: TGTGCCAGCAGGGGTTCGGGTCAGCCCCAGCATTTT
CDR3aa: CASRGSGQPQHF
v_gene: TRBV2
d_gene: -
j_gene: TRBJ1-5
abundance: -
len: 12

CDR3nt: TGCAGCGTTGTGCAGGGCTACGAGCAGTACTTC
CDR3aa: CSVVQGYEQYF
v_gene: TRBV29-1
d_gene: -
j_gene: TRBJ2-7
abundance: -
len: 11

CDR3nt: TGTGCCAGCAGTTTAGTGCAGGGATTTGGGGCCAACGTCCTGACTTTC
CDR3aa: CASSLVQGFGANVLTF
v_gene: TRBV12-3/TRBV12-4
d_gene: -
j_gene: TRBJ2-6
abundance: -
len: 16

CDR3nt: TGCAGTGCTAGTGCTGCAACTAATGAAAAACTGTTTTTT
CDR3aa: CSASAATNEKLFF
v_gene: TRBV20-1
d_gene: -
j_gene: TRBJ1-4
abundance: few
len: 13

CDR3nt: TGTGCCAGCAGACGGGACAGGGGCCTCCTCACCGGGGAGCTGTTTTTT
CDR3aa: CASRRDRGLLTGELFF
v_gene: TRBV6-1
d_gene: TRBD1
j_gene: TRBJ2-2
abundance: -
len: 16

CDR3nt: TGCAGTGCCCCAGGACAGGGGGCGGACGGGGAGCTGTTTTTT
CDR3aa: CSAPGQGADGELFF
v_gene: TRBV20-1
d_gene: TRBD1
j_gene: TRBJ2-2
abundance: -
len: 14

CDR3nt: TGTGCCAGCAGCTTAAGCGGGACTAAGAGAGAGACCCAGTACTTC
CDR3aa: CASSLSGTKRETQYF
v_gene: TRBV7-2
d_gene: TRBD2
j_gene: TRBJ2-5
abundance: many
len: 15

CDR3nt: TGTGCCAGCAGTCGGACAGGGGGCAGGGAAAAACTGTTTTTT
CDR3aa: CASSRTGGREKLFF
v_gene: TRBV2
d_gene: TRBD1
j_gene: TRBJ1-4
abundance: many
len: 14

CDR3nt: TGTGCCAGCAGCCTGATGCAACGGCGGGCGTGGGAGACCCAGTACTTC
CDR3aa: CASSLMQRRAWETQYF
v_gene: TRBV11-2
d_gene: -
j_gene: TRBJ2-5
abundance: many
len: 16

CDR3nt: TGTGCCAGCAGCATCGGAAGCGGGACTATCTCCTACGAGCAGTACTTC
CDR3aa: CASSIGSGTISYEQYF
v_gene: TRBV7-2
d_gene: TRBD2
j_gene: TRBJ2-7
abundance: many
len: 16

CDR3nt: TGTGCCAGCAGATACGGACTAGCGGGAGGGGTCAATGAGCAGTTCTTC
CDR3aa: CASRYGLAGGVNEQFF
v_gene: TRBV7-4
d_gene: TRBD2
j_gene: TRBJ2-1
abundance: -
len: 16

CDR3nt: TGTGCCAGCAGCCCGACTAGCGGGGTCACAGATACGCAGTATTTT
CDR3aa: CASSPTSGVTDTQYF
v_gene: TRBV7-3
d_gene: TRBD2
j_gene: TRBJ2-3
abundance: many
len: 15

CDR3nt: TGTGCCTGGAGTGTAAGGACTAGCGGCACAGATACGCAGTATTTT
CDR3aa: CAWSVRTSGTDTQYF
v_gene: TRBV30
d_gene: TRBD2
j_gene: TRBJ2-3
abundance: many
len: 15

CDR3nt: TGCAGTGCTAGAGATCGGGACAGGAGCTCCTACGAGCAGTACTTC
CDR3aa: CSARDRDRSSYEQYF
v_gene: TRBV20-1
d_gene: TRBD1
j_gene: TRBJ2-7
abundance: many
len: 15

CDR3nt: TGTGCCAGCAGCTTCCAAACAGGCGGGCCCAAGACCCAGTACTTC
CDR3aa: CASSFQTGGPKTQYF
v_gene: TRBV7-9
d_gene: -
j_gene: TRBJ2-5
abundance: many
len: 15

CDR3nt: TGCAGTGCTAGAAGGCTAAAGTACCAAGAGACCCAGTACTTC
CDR3aa: CSARRLKYQETQYF
v_gene: TRBV20-1
d_gene: -
j_gene: TRBJ2-5
abundance: many
len: 14

CDR3nt: TGTGCCAGCAGGGGGTTTGGGGTCGGGTACACCGGGGAGCTGTTTTTT
CDR3aa: CASRGFGVGYTGELFF
v_gene: TRBV28
d_gene: -
j_gene: TRBJ2-2
abundance: many
len: 16

CDR3nt: TGTGCCAGCAGGAAAGGGACGGTCACAGATACGCAGTATTTT
CDR3aa: CASRKGTVTDTQYF
v_gene: TRBV2
d_gene: -
j_gene: TRBJ2-3
abundance: -
len: 14

CDR3nt: TGTGCCAGCAGTTTATTGGCGGGAGGGCTATACGAGCAGTACTTC
CDR3aa: CASSLLAGGLYEQYF
v_gene: TRBV12-3/TRBV12-4
d_gene: TRBD2
j_gene: TRBJ2-7
abundance: many
len: 15

CDR3nt: TGTGCCAGTAGACCCCAGGGAGGAAACACCGGGGAGCTGTTTTTT
CDR3aa: CASRPQGGNTGELFF
v_gene: TRBV19
d_gene: -
j_gene: TRBJ2-2
abundance: -
len: 15

CDR3nt: TGTGCCAGCAGAGCCGACAGGGATAAGACCCAGTACTTC
CDR3aa: CASRADRDKTQYF
v_gene: TRBV6-1
d_gene: TRBD1
j_gene: TRBJ2-5
abundance: many
len: 13

CDR3nt: TGCGCCAGCAGCCCTAACAGGGGGCGAGAGCAGTACTTC
CDR3aa: CASSPNRGREQYF
v_gene: TRBV5-1
d_gene: TRBD1
j_gene: TRBJ2-7
abundance: many
len: 13

CDR3nt: TGCAGCGTTGTTATGGGACAGAGCAATCAGCCCCAGCATTTT
CDR3aa: CSVVMGQSNQPQHF
v_gene: TRBV29-1
d_gene: TRBD1
j_gene: TRBJ1-5
abundance: -
len: 14

CDR3nt: TGTGCCAGCTCACGGGGCCACTTCTACGAGCAGTACTTC
CDR3aa: CASSRGHFYEQYF
v_gene: TRBV18
d_gene: -
j_gene: TRBJ2-7
abundance: many
len: 13

CDR3nt: TGTGCCAGCAGTGAGAACCCGGGCGGTGAGCAGTACTTC
CDR3aa: CASSENPGGEQYF
v_gene: TRBV2
d_gene: -
j_gene: TRBJ2-7
abundance: many
len: 13

CDR3nt: TGTGCCAGCCATTCCGGGACAGCCTATAGCAATCAGCCCCAGCATTTT
CDR3aa: CASHSGTAYSNQPQHF
v_gene: TRBV12-3/TRBV12-4
d_gene: TRBD1
j_gene: TRBJ1-5
abundance: many
len: 16

CDR3nt: TGCGCCAGCAGCGTTAGGGACGGATACTACGAGCAGTACTTC
CDR3aa: CASSVRDGYYEQYF
v_gene: TRBV5-1
d_gene: -
j_gene: TRBJ2-7
abundance: many
len: 14

CDR3nt: TGTGCCATCAGTGACCTGCCCAACTACGAGCAGTACTTC
CDR3aa: CAISDLPNYEQYF
v_gene: TRBV10-3
d_gene: -
j_gene: TRBJ2-7
abundance: many
len: 13

CDR3nt: TGTGCCAGCAGCTTCGACCGCGGGAGGTTTGAGACCCAGTACTTC
CDR3aa: CASSFDRGRFETQYF
v_gene: TRBV7-9
d_gene: TRBD2
j_gene: TRBJ2-5
abundance: many
len: 15

CDR3nt: TGTGCCAGCAGTGAAGCGCAGGGGGATACGCAGTATTTT
CDR3aa: CASSEAQGDTQYF
v_gene: TRBV2
d_gene: -
j_gene: TRBJ2-3
abundance: many
len: 13

CDR3nt: TGTGCCAGCGCGGACGGGACGGAGTCCTACGAGCAGTACTTC
CDR3aa: CASADGTESYEQYF
v_gene: TRBV2
d_gene: -
j_gene: TRBJ2-7
abundance: -
len: 14

CDR3nt: TGTGCCAGCAGCCCATCCGGCGGAGCCTACGAGCAGTACTTC
CDR3aa: CASSPSGGAYEQYF
v_gene: TRBV7-3
d_gene: -
j_gene: TRBJ2-7
abundance: many
len: 14

CDR3nt: TGTGCCAGTAAGGGGGATACGCAGTATTTT
CDR3aa: CASKGDTQYF
v_gene: TRBV11-3
d_gene: -
j_gene: TRBJ2-3
abundance: many
len: 10

CDR3nt: TGTGCCAGCAGCTTACGGACTAGCGGCACCTACGAGCAGTACTTC
CDR3aa: CASSLRTSGTYEQYF
v_gene: TRBV7-9
d_gene: TRBD2
j_gene: TRBJ2-7
abundance: many
len: 15

CDR3nt: TGTGCCAGCAGTCCAACGACGACAGACTACCTAGCCAAAAACATTCAGTACTTC
CDR3aa: CASSPTTTDYLAKNIQYF
v_gene: TRBV27
d_gene: -
j_gene: TRBJ2-4
abundance: -
len: 18

CDR3nt: TGTGCCAGTAGTAACTTAGCCCATGAGCAGTTCTTC
CDR3aa: CASSNLAHEQFF
v_gene: TRBV19
d_gene: -
j_gene: TRBJ2-1
abundance: -
len: 12

CDR3nt: TGTGCCAGCAGTATCTCCCGGACAGGGGGCGCGTTTAACACTGAAGCTTTCTTT
CDR3aa: CASSISRTGGAFNTEAFF
v_gene: TRBV28
d_gene: TRBD1
j_gene: TRBJ1-1
abundance: many
len: 18

CDR3nt: TGTGCCAGCATGGCAGGGGGCTGGGGAGATACGCAGTATTTT
CDR3aa: CASMAGGWGDTQYF
v_gene: TRBV6-1
d_gene: TRBD1
j_gene: TRBJ2-3
abundance: few
len: 14

CDR3nt: TGTGCCAGCAGCCCGTCCGGGACGGGCACAGATACGCAGTATTTT
CDR3aa: CASSPSGTGTDTQYF
v_gene: TRBV7-9
d_gene: -
j_gene: TRBJ2-3
abundance: many
len: 15

CDR3nt: TGTGCCAGCAGCTTAGCCCGGACTAGCGGGAGGCCTTTCACAGATACGCAGTATTTT
CDR3aa: CASSLARTSGRPFTDTQYF
v_gene: TRBV7-8
d_gene: TRBD2
j_gene: TRBJ2-3
abundance: few
len: 19

CDR3nt: TGTGCCAGCAGTTTCAGGGGCTTAGCAGATACGCAGTATTTT
CDR3aa: CASSFRGLADTQYF
v_gene: TRBV28
d_gene: -
j_gene: TRBJ2-3
abundance: many
len: 14

CDR3nt: TGTGCCAGCAGCCCTAGCGGGAGTACATATGAGCAGTTCTTC
CDR3aa: CASSPSGSTYEQFF
v_gene: TRBV9
d_gene: TRBD2
j_gene: TRBJ2-1
abundance: -
len: 14

CDR3nt: TGTGCCAGCAGTTCGGACAGGGGTATTAATTCACCCCTCCACTTT
CDR3aa: CASSSDRGINSPLHF
v_gene: TRBV12-3/TRBV12-4
d_gene: TRBD1
j_gene: TRBJ1-6
abundance: many
len: 15

CDR3nt: TGTGCCAGCAGCATCCGGGACAGTCCGCGATACGAGCAGTACTTC
CDR3aa: CASSIRDSPRYEQYF
v_gene: TRBV9
d_gene: TRBD1
j_gene: TRBJ2-7
abundance: few
len: 15

CDR3nt: TGTGCCAGCAGCTTAGTCCTAGCCACAGATACGCAGTATTTT
CDR3aa: CASSLVLATDTQYF
v_gene: TRBV11-2
d_gene: -
j_gene: TRBJ2-3
abundance: many
len: 14

CDR3nt: TGTGCCAGCGAGGAGCCAGGAATCACAGATACGCAGTATTTT
CDR3aa: CASEEPGITDTQYF
v_gene: TRBV28
d_gene: -
j_gene: TRBJ2-3
abundance: many
len: 14

CDR3nt: TGTGCCAGCTCGACCGACAGGACAGATACGCAGTATTTT
CDR3aa: CASSTDRTDTQYF
v_gene: TRBV18
d_gene: -
j_gene: TRBJ2-3
abundance: many
len: 13

CDR3nt: TGTGCCAGCAGACCCCGATTGGACACGAAATCACCCCTCCACTTT
CDR3aa: CASRPRLDTKSPLHF
v_gene: TRBV6-1
d_gene: -
j_gene: TRBJ1-6
abundance: -
len: 15

CDR3nt: TGTGCCAGCTCACTCGGGACAGGGGTTGGCACTGAAGCTTTCTTT
CDR3aa: CASSLGTGVGTEAFF
v_gene: TRBV18
d_gene: TRBD1
j_gene: TRBJ1-1
abundance: many
len: 15